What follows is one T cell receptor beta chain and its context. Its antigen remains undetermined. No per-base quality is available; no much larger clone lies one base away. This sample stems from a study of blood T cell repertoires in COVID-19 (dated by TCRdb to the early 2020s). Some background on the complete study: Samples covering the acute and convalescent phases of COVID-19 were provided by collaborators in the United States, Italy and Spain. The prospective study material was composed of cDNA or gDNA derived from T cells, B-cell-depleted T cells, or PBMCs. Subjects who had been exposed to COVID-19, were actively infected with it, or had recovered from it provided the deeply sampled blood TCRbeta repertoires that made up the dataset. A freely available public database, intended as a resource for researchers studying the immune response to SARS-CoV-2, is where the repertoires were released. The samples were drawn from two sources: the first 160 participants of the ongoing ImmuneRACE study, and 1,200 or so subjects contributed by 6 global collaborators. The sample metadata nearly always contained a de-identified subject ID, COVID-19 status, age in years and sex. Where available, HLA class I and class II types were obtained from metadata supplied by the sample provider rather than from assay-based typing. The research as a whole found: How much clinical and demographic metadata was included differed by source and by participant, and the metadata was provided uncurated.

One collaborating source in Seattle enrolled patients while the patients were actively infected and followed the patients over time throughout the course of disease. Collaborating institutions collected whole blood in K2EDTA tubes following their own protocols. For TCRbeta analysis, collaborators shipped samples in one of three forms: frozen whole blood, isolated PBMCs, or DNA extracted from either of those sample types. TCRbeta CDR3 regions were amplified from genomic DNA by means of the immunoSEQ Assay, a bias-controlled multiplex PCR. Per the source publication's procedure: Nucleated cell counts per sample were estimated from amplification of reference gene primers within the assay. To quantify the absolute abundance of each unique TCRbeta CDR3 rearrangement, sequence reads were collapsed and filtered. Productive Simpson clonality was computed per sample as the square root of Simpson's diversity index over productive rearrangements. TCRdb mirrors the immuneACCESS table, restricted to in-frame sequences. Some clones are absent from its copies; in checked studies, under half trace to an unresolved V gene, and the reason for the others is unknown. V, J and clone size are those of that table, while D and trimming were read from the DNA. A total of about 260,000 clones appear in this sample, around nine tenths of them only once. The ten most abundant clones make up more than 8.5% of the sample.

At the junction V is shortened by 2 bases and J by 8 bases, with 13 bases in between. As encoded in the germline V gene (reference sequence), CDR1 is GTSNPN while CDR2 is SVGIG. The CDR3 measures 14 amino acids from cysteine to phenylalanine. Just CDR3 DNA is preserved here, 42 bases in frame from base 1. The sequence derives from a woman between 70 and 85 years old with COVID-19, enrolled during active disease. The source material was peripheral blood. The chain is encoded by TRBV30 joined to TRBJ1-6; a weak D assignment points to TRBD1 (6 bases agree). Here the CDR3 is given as CAWSMETGDSPLHF. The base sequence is TGTGCCTGGAGTATGGAGACAGGCGATTCACCCCTCCACTTT.